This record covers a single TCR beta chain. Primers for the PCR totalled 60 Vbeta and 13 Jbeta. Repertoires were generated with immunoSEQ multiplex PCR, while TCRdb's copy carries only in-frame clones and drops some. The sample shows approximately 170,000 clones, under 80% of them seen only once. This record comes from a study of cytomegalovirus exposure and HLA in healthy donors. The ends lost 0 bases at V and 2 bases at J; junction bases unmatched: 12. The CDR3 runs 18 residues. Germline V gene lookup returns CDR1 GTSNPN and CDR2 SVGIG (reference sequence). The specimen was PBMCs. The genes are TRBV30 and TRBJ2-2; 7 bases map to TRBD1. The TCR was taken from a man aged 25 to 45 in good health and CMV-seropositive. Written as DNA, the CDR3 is TGTGCCTGGAGTGTCTCTAGGGGGCGAAACTTAAACACCGGGGAGCTGTTTTTT. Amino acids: CAWSVSRGRNLNTGELFF.